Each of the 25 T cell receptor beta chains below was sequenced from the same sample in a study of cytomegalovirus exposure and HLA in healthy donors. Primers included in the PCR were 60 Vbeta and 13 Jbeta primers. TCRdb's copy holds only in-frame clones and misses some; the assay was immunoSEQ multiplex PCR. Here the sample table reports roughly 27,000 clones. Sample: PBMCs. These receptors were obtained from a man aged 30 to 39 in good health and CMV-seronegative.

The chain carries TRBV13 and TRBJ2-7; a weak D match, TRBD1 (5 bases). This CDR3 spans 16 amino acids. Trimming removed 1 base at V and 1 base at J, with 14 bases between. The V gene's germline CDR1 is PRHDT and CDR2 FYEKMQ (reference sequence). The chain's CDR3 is CASSLDRTYPSYEQYF. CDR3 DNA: TGTGCCAGCAGCTTAGATCGGACATACCCATCCTACGAGCAGTACTTC.

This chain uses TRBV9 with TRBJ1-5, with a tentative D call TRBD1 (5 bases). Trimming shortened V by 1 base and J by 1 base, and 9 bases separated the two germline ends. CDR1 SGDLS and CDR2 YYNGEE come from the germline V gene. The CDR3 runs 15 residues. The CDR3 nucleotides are TGTGCCAGCAGCGTATCGGGGGGAAGCAATCAGCCCCAGCATTTT. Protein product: CASSVSGGSNQPQHF.

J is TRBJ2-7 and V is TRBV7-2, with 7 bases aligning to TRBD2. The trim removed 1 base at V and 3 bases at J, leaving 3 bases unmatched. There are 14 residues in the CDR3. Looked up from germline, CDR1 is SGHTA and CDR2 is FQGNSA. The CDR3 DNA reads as TGTGCCAGCAGCTTAGTTCGGGGGGACTACGAGCAGTACTTC. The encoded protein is CASSLVRGDYEQYF.

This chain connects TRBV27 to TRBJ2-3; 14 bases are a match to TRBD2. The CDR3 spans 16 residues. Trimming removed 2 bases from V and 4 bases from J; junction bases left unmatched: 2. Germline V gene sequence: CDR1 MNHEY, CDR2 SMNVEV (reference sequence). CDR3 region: CASSLGTSGGPDTQYF. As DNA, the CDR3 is TGTGCCAGCAGTTTAGGGACTAGCGGGGGCCCAGATACGCAGTATTTT.

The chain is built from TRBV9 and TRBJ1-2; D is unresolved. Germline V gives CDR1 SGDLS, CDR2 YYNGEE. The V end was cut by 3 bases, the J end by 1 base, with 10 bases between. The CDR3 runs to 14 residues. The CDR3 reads CASSERLLNYGYTF. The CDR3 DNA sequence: TGTGCCAGCAGCGAGAGGTTACTTAACTATGGCTACACCTTC.

The DNA for the CDR3 is TGTGCCAGCAGCAGAATATTGTGGGGACTAGGGCATGAGCAGTTCTTC. It translates to CASSRILWGLGHEQFF. J is TRBJ2-1 and V is TRBV27; 8 bases match TRBD2. This CDR3 region has 16 residues. The V gene end was trimmed by 6 bases and the J gene end by 8 bases; junction bases not matched to a gene: 15. Germline CDR1 and CDR2: MNHEY and SMNVEV (reference sequence).

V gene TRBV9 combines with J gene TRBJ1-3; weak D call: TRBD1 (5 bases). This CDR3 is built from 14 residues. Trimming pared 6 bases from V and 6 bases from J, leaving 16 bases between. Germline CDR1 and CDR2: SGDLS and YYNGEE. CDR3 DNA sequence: TGTGCCAGCAAAGATAAGGGGTTCGCAAACACCATATATTTT. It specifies CASKDKGFANTIYF. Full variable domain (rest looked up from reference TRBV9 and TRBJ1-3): DSGVTQTPKHLITATGQRVTLRCSPRSGDLSVYWYQQSLDQGLQFLIQYYNGEERAKGNILERFSAQQFPDLHSELNLSSLELGDSALYFCASKDKGFANTIYFGEGSWLTVV.

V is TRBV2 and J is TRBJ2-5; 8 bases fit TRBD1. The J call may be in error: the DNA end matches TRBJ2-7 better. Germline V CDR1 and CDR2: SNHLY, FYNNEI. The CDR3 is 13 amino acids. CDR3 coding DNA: TGTGCCAGCAGTGTCGACAGGGGCTACGAGCAGTACTTC. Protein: CASSVDRGYEQYF.

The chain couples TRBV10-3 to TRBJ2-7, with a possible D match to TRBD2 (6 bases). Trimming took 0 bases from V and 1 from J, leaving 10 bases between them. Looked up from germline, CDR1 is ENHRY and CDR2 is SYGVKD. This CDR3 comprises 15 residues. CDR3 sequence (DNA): TGTGCCATCAGTGAGTCCCCCCTAGCGTCCTACGAGCAGTACTTC. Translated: CAISESPLASYEQYF.

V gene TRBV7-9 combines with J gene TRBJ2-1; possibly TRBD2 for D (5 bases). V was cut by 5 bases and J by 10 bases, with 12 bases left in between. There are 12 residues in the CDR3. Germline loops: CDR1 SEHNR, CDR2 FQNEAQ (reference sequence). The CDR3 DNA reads TGTGCCAGCAGCCGATACGGGGAGGAGCAGTTCTTC. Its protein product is CASSRYGEEQFF.

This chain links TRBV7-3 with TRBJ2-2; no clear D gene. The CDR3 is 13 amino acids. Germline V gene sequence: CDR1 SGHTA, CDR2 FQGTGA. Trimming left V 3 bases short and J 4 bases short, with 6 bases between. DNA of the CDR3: TGTGCCAGCAGCTTGAGTCGCACCGGGGAGCTGTTTTTT. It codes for CASSLSRTGELFF.

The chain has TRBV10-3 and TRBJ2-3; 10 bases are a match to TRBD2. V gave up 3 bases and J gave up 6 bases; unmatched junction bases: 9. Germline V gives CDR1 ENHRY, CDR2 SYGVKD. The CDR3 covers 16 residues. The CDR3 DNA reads TGTGCCATCAGTGAAGGTCAGCGGGAGGGCCGGGATACGCAGTATTTT. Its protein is CAISEGQREGRDTQYF.

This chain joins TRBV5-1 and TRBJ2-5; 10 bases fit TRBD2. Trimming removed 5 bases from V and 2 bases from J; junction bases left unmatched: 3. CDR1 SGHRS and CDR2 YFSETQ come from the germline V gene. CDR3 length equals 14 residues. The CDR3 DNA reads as TGCGCCAGCAGAGCACTAGCGGGACAAGAGACCCAGTACTTC. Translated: CASRALAGQETQYF.

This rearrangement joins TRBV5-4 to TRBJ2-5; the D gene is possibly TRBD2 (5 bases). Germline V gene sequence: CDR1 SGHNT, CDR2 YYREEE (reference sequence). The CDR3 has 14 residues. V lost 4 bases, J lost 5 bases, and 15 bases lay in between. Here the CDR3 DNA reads TGTGCCAGCAGCGATACTGCTAGCACCGAGACCCAGTACTTC. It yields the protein CASSDTASTETQYF.

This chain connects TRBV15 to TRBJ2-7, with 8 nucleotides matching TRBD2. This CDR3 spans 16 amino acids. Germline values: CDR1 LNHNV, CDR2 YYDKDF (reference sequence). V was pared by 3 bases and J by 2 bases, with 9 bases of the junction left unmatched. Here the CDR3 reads CATSSGPGLDAYEQYF. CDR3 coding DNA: TGTGCCACCAGCAGTGGTCCGGGACTAGACGCCTACGAGCAGTACTTC.

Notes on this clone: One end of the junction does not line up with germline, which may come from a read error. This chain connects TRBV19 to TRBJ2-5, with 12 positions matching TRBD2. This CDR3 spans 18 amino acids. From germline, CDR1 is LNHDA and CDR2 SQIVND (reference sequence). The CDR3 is CANSIDLAGGRWRETQYF. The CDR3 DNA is TGTGCCAATAGTATAGATCTAGCGGGGGGGCGTTGGAGAGAGACCCAGTACTTC.

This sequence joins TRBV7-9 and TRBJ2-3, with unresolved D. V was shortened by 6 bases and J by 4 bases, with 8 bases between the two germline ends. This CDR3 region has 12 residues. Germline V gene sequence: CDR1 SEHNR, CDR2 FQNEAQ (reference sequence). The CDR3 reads CASRELADTQYF. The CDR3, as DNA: TGTGCCAGCAGAGAACTTGCAGATACGCAGTATTTT.

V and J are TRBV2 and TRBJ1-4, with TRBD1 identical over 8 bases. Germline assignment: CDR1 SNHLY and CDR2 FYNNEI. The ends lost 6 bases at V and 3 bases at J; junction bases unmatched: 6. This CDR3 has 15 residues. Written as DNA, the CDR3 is TGTGCCAGCAGGCCGGGACAGGCCCCTAATGAAAAACTGTTTTTT. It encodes CASRPGQAPNEKLFF.

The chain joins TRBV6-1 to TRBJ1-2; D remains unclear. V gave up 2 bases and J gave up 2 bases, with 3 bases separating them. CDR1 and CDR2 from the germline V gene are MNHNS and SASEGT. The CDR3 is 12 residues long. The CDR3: CASSELNYGYTF. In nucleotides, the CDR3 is TGTGCCAGCAGTGAACTAAACTATGGCTACACCTTC.

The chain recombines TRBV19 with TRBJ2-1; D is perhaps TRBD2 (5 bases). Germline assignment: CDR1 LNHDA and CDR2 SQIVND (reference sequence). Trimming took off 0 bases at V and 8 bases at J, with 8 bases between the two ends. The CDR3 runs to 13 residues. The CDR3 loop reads CASSIDLEDEQFF. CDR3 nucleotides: TGTGCCAGTAGTATAGATCTGGAGGATGAGCAGTTCTTC.

The CDR3 nucleotides read TGTGCCAGCAGCCCTAGCGGAGAAGGCACAGATACGCAGTATTTT. Protein product: CASSPSGEGTDTQYF. The chain is built from TRBV13 and TRBJ2-3; 7 nucleotides line up with TRBD2. Germline CDR1 is PRHDT and CDR2 is FYEKMQ (reference sequence). V lost 5 bases and J lost 1; bases outside the gene matches: 6. CDR3 length equals 15 residues.

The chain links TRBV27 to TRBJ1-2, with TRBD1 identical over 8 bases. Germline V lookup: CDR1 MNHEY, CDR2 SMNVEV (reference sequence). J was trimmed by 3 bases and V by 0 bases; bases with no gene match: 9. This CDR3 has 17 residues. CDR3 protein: CASSLSAGGGLDYGYTF. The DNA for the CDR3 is TGTGCCAGCAGTTTATCAGCAGGGGGCGGTTTAGACTATGGCTACACCTTC.

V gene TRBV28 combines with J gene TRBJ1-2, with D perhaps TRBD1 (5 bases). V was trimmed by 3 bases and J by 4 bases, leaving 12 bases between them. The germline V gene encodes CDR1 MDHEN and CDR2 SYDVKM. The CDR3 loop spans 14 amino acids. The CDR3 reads CASSFAGGGYGYTF. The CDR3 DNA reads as TGTGCCAGCAGTTTCGCGGGGGGGGGCTATGGCTACACCTTC.

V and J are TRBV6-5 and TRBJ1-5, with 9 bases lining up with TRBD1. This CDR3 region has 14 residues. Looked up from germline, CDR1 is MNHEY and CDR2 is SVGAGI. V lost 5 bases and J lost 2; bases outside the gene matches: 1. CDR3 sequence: CASSRQGGNQPQHF. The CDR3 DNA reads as TGTGCCAGCAGTCGACAGGGGGGCAATCAGCCCCAGCATTTT.

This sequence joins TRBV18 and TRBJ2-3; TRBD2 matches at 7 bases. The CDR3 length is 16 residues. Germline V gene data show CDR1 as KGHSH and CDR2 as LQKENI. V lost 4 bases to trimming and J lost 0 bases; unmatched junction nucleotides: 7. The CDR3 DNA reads TGTGCCAGCTCACTCTATACTAGCGTAAGCACAGATACGCAGTATTTT. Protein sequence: CASSLYTSVSTDTQYF. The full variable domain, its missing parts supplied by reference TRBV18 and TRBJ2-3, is NAGVMQNPRHLVRRRGQEARLRCSPMKGHSHVYWYRQLPEEGLKFMVYLQKENIIDESGMPKERFSAEFPKEGPSILRIQQVVRGDSAAYFCASSLYTSVSTDTQYFGPGTRLTVL.